Presented here are 26 T cell receptor beta chains from one specimen sequenced in a study of response to subunit inactivated influenza vaccine. From the RT-PCR reads, TCRdb called clonotypes with MiXCR, one entry per CDR3 protein. The table records 650,000 to 800,000 distinct CDR3 sequences, around 14% of them present only once. The sample here was PBMCs from blood, taken roughly 2 weeks before vaccination. These TCRs come from a man aged 50-60 years who received an inactivated influenza vaccine.

This clonotype was detected many times. The chain joins TRBV4-3 to TRBJ1-5; the match to TRBD1 covers 7 bases. Germline V gene data show CDR1 as LGHNA and CDR2 as YSLEER. J was trimmed by 7 bases and V by 0 bases; bases with no gene match: 6. CDR3 length: 15 residues. In DNA form, the CDR3 reads TGCGCCAGCAGCCAAGAACCGACAGGGTTCCAGCCCCAGCATTTT. This sequence encodes CASSQEPTGFQPQHF.

This chain uses TRBV4-2 with TRBJ2-1, with D unclear. The CDR3 is 16 residues long. The V end lost 4 bases, the J end lost 0 bases, and 13 bases lay between the germline ends. CDR1 LGHNA and CDR2 YNFKEQ come from the germline V gene. The CDR3 spells CASSPPRKSSYNEQFF. Here the CDR3 DNA reads TGTGCCAGCAGCCCCCCCCGGAAGAGCTCCTACAATGAGCAGTTCTTC.

V and J are TRBV20-1 and TRBJ1-1, with unresolved D. The CDR3 runs 14 residues. Trimming cost V 3 bases and J 0 bases, with 11 bases left between them. Germline V gene lookup returns CDR1 DFQATT and CDR2 SNEGSKA (reference sequence). The CDR3 coding sequence is TGCAGTGCTAGTTGCTCAGCTTTGAACACTGAAGCTTTCTTT. Residues: CSASCSALNTEAFF.

The chain uses TRBV28 and TRBJ2-1, with D possibly being TRBD2 (6 bases). Trimming stripped 6 bases from V and 8 bases from J, with 17 bases between. The CDR3 totals 14 residues. Germline loops: CDR1 MDHEN, CDR2 SYDVKM. CDR3 DNA sequence: TGTGCCAGCAGGTCCGAGCGGGTCCTTGATGAGCAGTTCTTC. This translates into CASRSERVLDEQFF.

This clonotype was counted ten times or more. The rearrangement uses TRBV5-6 and TRBJ2-3; TRBD2 agrees at 7 bases. Looked up from germline, CDR1 is SGHDT and CDR2 is YYEEEE. The CDR3 has 16 residues. J gave up 4 bases and V 0 bases, and 8 bases lay outside the gene matches. CDR3 loop: CASSLAGLVGADTQYF. The CDR3 DNA sequence: TGTGCCAGCAGCTTGGCCGGACTAGTAGGAGCAGATACGCAGTATTTT.

This clonotype was counted only a few times. J is TRBJ1-3 and V is TRBV4-2, with TRBD1 identical over 7 bases. The CDR3 sequence is 17 residues long. Germline V gene data show CDR1 as LGHNA and CDR2 as YNFKEQ. The V segment lost 0 bases and the J segment 0 bases; nucleotides outside the gene matches: 5. CDR3 amino acids: CASSQERTGYSGNTIYF. The CDR3 DNA sequence: TGTGCCAGCAGCCAAGAGAGGACAGGTTACTCTGGAAACACCATATATTTT.

This chain connects TRBV10-3 to TRBJ2-1, with TRBD2 as a possible D gene (6 bases). Germline CDR1 ENHRY, CDR2 SYGVKD. CDR3 length: 13 residues. Trimming took 8 bases from V and 2 from J, leaving 10 bases between them. This chain's CDR3 is CAIGTGAYNEQFF. In DNA form, the CDR3 reads TGTGCCATCGGGACGGGGGCCTACAATGAGCAGTTCTTC.

CDR3 nucleotide sequence: TGCGCCAGCAGCCAACGGCATTATGGGGAGACCCAGTACTTC. As protein: CASSQRHYGETQYF. The V call is TRBV4-1, the J call TRBJ2-5; unclear D gene. Germline loops: CDR1 MGHRA, CDR2 YSYEKL. This CDR3 is built from 14 residues. The ends were cut back, 2 bases at V and 5 bases at J, with 12 bases in the middle.

This clonotype was detected a few times. The rearrangement uses TRBV4-1 and TRBJ2-2; D is unresolved. Germline V CDR1 and CDR2: MGHRA, YSYEKL. This CDR3 spans 15 amino acids. V was pared by 1 base and J by 2 bases, with 8 bases between. In DNA form, the CDR3 reads TGCGCCAGCAGCCAAGGCACTCTCAACACCGGGGAGCTGTTTTTT. As protein: CASSQGTLNTGELFF.

There are many counts of this clonotype. The J gene is TRBJ2-1, the V gene TRBV10-3, with 7 bases lining up with TRBD2. This CDR3 comprises 14 residues. Germline CDR1 is ENHRY and CDR2 is SYGVKD. V gave up 10 bases and J gave up 0 bases; unmatched junction bases: 6. CDR3 DNA sequence: TGTGCCACCTCTCGCGGGGGCTCCTACAATGAGCAGTTCTTC. It is translated as CATSRGGSYNEQFF.

The chain couples TRBV18 to TRBJ2-5, with D unresolved. Germline CDR1 is KGHSH and CDR2 is LQKENI. The V end lost 5 bases, the J end lost 3 bases, and 7 bases lay between the germline ends. The CDR3 length is 12 residues. In DNA form, the CDR3 reads TGTGCCAGCTCAGGCTTTAAAGAGACCCAGTACTTC. This encodes CASSGFKETQYF.

Only a few counts were recorded for this clonotype. The chain has TRBV20-1 and TRBJ2-3; 8 positions agree with TRBD1. CDR1 is DFQATT, CDR2 SNEGSKA, per germline (reference sequence). The CDR3 loop spans 16 amino acids. Trimming removed 1 base from V and 3 bases from J; junction bases left unmatched: 9. CDR3 coding DNA: TGCAGTGCTAGAGTACCCCAGGGGGCTCAAACAGATACGCAGTATTTT. Residues: CSARVPQGAQTDTQYF.

This chain links TRBV7-3 with TRBJ2-3; no definite D call. Trimming took off 5 bases at V and 4 bases at J, with 16 bases between the two ends. Germline CDR1 is SGHTA and CDR2 is FQGTGA. The CDR3 totals 15 residues. The CDR3 loop reads CASSPSPDGPDTQYF. DNA for the CDR3: TGTGCCAGCAGCCCGTCGCCAGACGGCCCAGATACGCAGTATTTT.

In this sample, this clonotype turned up a few times. One junction end disagrees with the germline gene, perhaps due to a read error. The V and J genes are TRBV2 and TRBJ2-3; TRBD1 or TRBD2 may be the D gene (6 bases each). Germline CDR1 reads SNHLY; CDR2 reads FYNNEI. CDR3 length: 13 residues. The CDR3 is CASSLRGRNDLDF. DNA for the CDR3: TGTGCCAGCAGCTTGAGGGGGAGGAATGACCTGGATTTT.

This clonotype was observed a handful of times. V gene TRBV20-1 combines with J gene TRBJ2-1, with D possibly being TRBD1 (6 bases). V was pared by 3 bases and J by 4 bases, with 13 bases between. The CDR3 spans 14 residues. Germline V gene lookup returns CDR1 DFQATT and CDR2 SNEGSKA (reference sequence). CDR3 bases: TGCAGTGCTAGTTTCAGGGGTCCTTACAATGAGCAGTTCTTC. The encoded protein is CSASFRGPYNEQFF.

The chain couples TRBV7-9 to TRBJ2-7; D is undetermined. Trimming removed 2 bases at V and 5 bases at J, with 13 bases between. The CDR3 runs 14 residues. Germline V gene sequence: CDR1 SEHNR, CDR2 FQNEAQ (reference sequence). CDR3 residues: CASSLTGSADEQYF. The CDR3 DNA is TGTGCCAGCAGCTTAACGGGCAGCGCGGACGAGCAGTACTTC.

V gene TRBV7-2 combines with J gene TRBJ2-7, with D possibly being TRBD1 (5 bases). V was pared by 2 bases and J by 5 bases, with 13 bases between. The CDR3 runs 14 residues. Germline assignment: CDR1 SGHTA and CDR2 FQGNSA. The CDR3 protein is CASSLSQGSDEQYF. DNA of the CDR3: TGTGCCAGCAGCTTAAGCCAGGGCTCGGACGAGCAGTACTTC.

The sample holds many counts of this clonotype. A single base separates this from a much larger clone, so it may be a read error. This chain connects TRBV12-3 or TRBV12-4 to TRBJ1-3; D not resolved. Trimming removed 3 bases from V and 1 base from J, with 4 bases in between. The CDR3 loop spans 13 amino acids. CDR3 nucleotide sequence: TGTGCCAGCAGTTTGGAGTCTGGAAACACCATATATTTT. Its protein product is CASSLESGNTIYF.

V usage is TRBV14 and J usage is TRBJ2-5, with TRBD1 identical over 8 bases. The V gene's germline CDR1 is SGHDN and CDR2 FVKESK. The J segment lost 4 bases and the V segment lost 3 bases, leaving 13 bases of the junction unmatched. There are 17 residues in the CDR3. CDR3 bases: TGTGCCAGCAGCCACACCCGACGAGCAGGGGGCGCAGAGACCCAGTACTTC. It codes for CASSHTRRAGGAETQYF.

The rearrangement links TRBV19 to TRBJ2-7; the match to TRBD1 covers 10 bases. Germline values: CDR1 LNHDA, CDR2 SQIVND (reference sequence). The CDR3 spans 15 residues. Trimming at V came to 3 bases and at J to 6 bases, leaving 8 bases not matched to a gene. The CDR3 spells CASSMPGQGSVEQYF. CDR3 coding DNA: TGTGCCAGTAGTATGCCGGGACAGGGGTCGGTCGAGCAGTACTTC. The whole variable domain, filled in from reference TRBV19 and TRBJ2-7, reads DGGITQSPKYLFRKEGQNVTLSCEQNLNHDAMYWYRQDPGQGLRLIYYSQIVNDFQKGDIAEGYSVSREKKESFPLTVTSAQKNPTAFYLCASSMPGQGSVEQYFGPGTRLTVT.

This clonotype appeared a few times. The rearrangement links TRBV7-2 to TRBJ1-4; D is uncertain. The CDR3 is 14 amino acids. The germline gives CDR1 SGHTA, CDR2 FQGNSA. Trimming shortened V by 1 base and J by 12 bases, and 15 bases separated the two germline ends. The CDR3 coding sequence is TGTGCCAGCAGCTTAGTAGGACGTAATGCGGAACTGTTTTTT. Translated, it gives CASSLVGRNAELFF.

This clonotype has only one observation. The chain links TRBV11-2 to TRBJ2-5, with D possibly being TRBD1 (5 bases). Germline CDR1 is SGHAT and CDR2 is FQNNGV. The CDR3 loop spans 15 amino acids. V gave up 1 base and J gave up 3 bases, with 12 bases separating them. The CDR3 loop reads CASSLAPGKKETQYF. CDR3 sequence (DNA): TGTGCCAGCAGCTTAGCCCCAGGGAAAAAAGAGACCCAGTACTTC.

The chain links TRBV20-1 to TRBJ2-5; D is unclear. Germline V gene data show CDR1 as DFQATT and CDR2 as SNEGSKA (reference sequence). The CDR3 contains 13 residues. Trimming cost V 0 bases and J 5 bases, with 10 bases left between them. The CDR3 region is CSARDFSRETQYF. The CDR3 nucleotides read TGCAGTGCTAGAGATTTTAGCCGGGAGACCCAGTACTTC.

This clonotype was seen repeatedly, ten times or more. The rearrangement uses TRBV7-2 and TRBJ2-3, with unresolved D. The CDR3 runs 14 residues. Germline loops: CDR1 SGHTA, CDR2 FQGNSA. Between the trimmed V and J ends, which lost 3 bases and 6 bases, there was a span of 13 bases. In DNA, the CDR3 is TGTGCCAGCAGCTTTGTAAGCAACGCGGATACGCAGTATTTT. Translating gives CASSFVSNADTQYF.

This clonotype has more than one count but fewer than ten. This chain uses TRBV5-1 with TRBJ2-1; 12 nucleotides line up with TRBD2. CDR1 SGHRS and CDR2 YFSETQ come from the germline V gene. After removal of 4 bases from V and 4 bases from J, the junction contained 6 bases not matched to a gene. The CDR3 is 16 residues long. In DNA form, the CDR3 reads TGCGCCAGCAGCCCCCGACTAGCGGGGGCGTACAATGAGCAGTTCTTC. It yields the protein CASSPRLAGAYNEQFF. The full variable domain, completed using reference TRBV5-1 and TRBJ2-1, is KAGVTQTPRYLIKTRGQQVTLSCSPISGHRSVSWYQQTPGQGLQFLFEYFSETQRNKGNFPGRFSGRQFSNSRSEMNVSTLELGDSALYLCASSPRLAGAYNEQFFGPGTRLTVL.

The chain employs TRBV7-2 and TRBJ1-5; 9 nucleotides match TRBD1. Per the germline V gene, CDR1 is SGHTA and CDR2 is FQGNSA. Trimming cost V 6 bases and J 7 bases; bases outside gene matches: 7. The CDR3 is made up of 14 amino acids. The CDR3 sequence is CASSPSQGAQPQHF. DNA of the CDR3: TGTGCCAGCAGTCCCTCACAGGGGGCCCAGCCCCAGCATTTT.